This entry lists 19 T cell receptor beta chains sequenced from one sample in a study of CD8 T cells in ankylosing spondylitis. Study-level findings and limits: Roughly eight highly homologous variants made up a TCR beta motif that seemed to typify ankylosing spondylitis blood.

These receptors' targets are unknown. One entry per CDR3 protein results from TCRdb running MiXCR on the 5' RACE reads. The sample gives hundreds of thousands of distinct CDR3 sequences, 17% of which show up once; about 0.94% is in the top ten. Specimen: blood, either unsorted or a sorted T cell fraction (not recorded which). Receptor source: a male donor with ankylosing spondylitis.

The V gene is TRBV27, the J gene TRBJ1-1, with TRBD1 identical over 9 bases. V lost 7 bases and J lost 0; bases outside the gene matches: 3. This CDR3 is 14 amino acids long. Germline V lookup: CDR1 MNHEY, CDR2 SMNVEV (reference sequence). The CDR3 protein is CASIRTGVNTEAFF. The CDR3 coding sequence is TGTGCCAGCATCCGGACAGGGGTGAACACTGAAGCTTTCTTT.

This clonotype was recorded a few times. The V gene is TRBV5-1, the J gene TRBJ2-7, with 10 nucleotides matching TRBD1. Unmatched junction bases numbered 3, after V lost 0 bases and J lost 3 bases. CDR3 size: 15 residues. Looked up from germline, CDR1 is SGHRS and CDR2 is YFSETQ. This CDR3 is CASSLGQGAFYEQYF. CDR3 nucleotide sequence: TGCGCCAGCAGCTTGGGACAGGGGGCGTTCTACGAGCAGTACTTC.

Note on this clonotype: This may be a read error, as it is one base from a much larger clone. Likely a read error: the CDR3 ends without its conserved phenylalanine or tryptophan. The genes are TRBV9 and TRBJ1-1; no clear D gene. Germline CDR1 reads SGDLS; CDR2 reads YYNGEE. Between the trimmed V and J ends, which lost 0 bases and 0 bases, there was a span of 6 bases. The CDR3 spans 14 residues. CDR3 residues: CASSVAAVNTEAFL. The CDR3 DNA follows: TGTGCCAGCAGCGTAGCTGCCGTGAACACTGAAGCTTTCCTT.

The chain recombines TRBV6-1 with TRBJ1-2; D is possibly TRBD1 (5 bases). Germline V lookup: CDR1 MNHNS, CDR2 SASEGT. The length of the CDR3 is 14 residues. Trimming shortened V by 1 base and J by 5 bases, and 11 bases separated the two germline ends. CDR3 amino acids: CASSEGRGEYGYTF. The DNA for the CDR3 is TGTGCCAGCAGTGAAGGCCGGGGGGAATATGGCTACACCTTC.

The genes are TRBV4-2 and TRBJ1-3; D is undetermined. V lost 1 base, J lost 2 bases, and 12 bases lay in between. Germline V gives CDR1 LGHNA, CDR2 YNFKEQ. The CDR3 covers 16 residues. CDR3 sequence (DNA): TGTGCCAGCAGCCAAGCAAAGGAGGTGGCTGGAAACACCATATATTTT. As protein: CASSQAKEVAGNTIYF.

The chain combines TRBV7-8 with TRBJ1-2; 7 positions match TRBD1. CDR1 is SGHVS and CDR2 is FQNEAQ in the germline V gene. The CDR3 loop spans 16 amino acids. J lost 3 bases, V lost 5 bases, and 12 bases had no gene match. The CDR3 coding sequence is TGTGCCAGCAGCCCCGGGGTACAGGGGCCGTACTATGGCTACACCTTC. This encodes CASSPGVQGPYYGYTF.

This clonotype was detected only a few times. No conserved phenylalanine or tryptophan ends this CDR3, so it is likely a read error. The limits of the CDR3 on the DNA are not certain, so only TCRdb's listed CDR3 is given. The chain carries TRBV7-9 and TRBJ2-3; the DNA was not compared with TRBD1, the D call given in the table. From its first to its last residue, the CDR3 has 8 amino acids. CDR1 is SEHNR, CDR2 FQNEAQ, per germline (reference sequence). CDR3 in amino acids: CASSFPGT.

This chain uses TRBV30 with TRBJ2-3, with D uncertain. The V gene's germline CDR1 is GTSNPN and CDR2 SVGIG (reference sequence). This CDR3 has 15 amino acids. Trimming pared 1 base from V and 0 bases from J, leaving 11 bases between. The CDR3 loop reads CAWSGLEVSTDTQYF. DNA of the CDR3: TGTGCCTGGAGTGGCTTAGAGGTTAGCACAGATACGCAGTATTTT.

The rearrangement uses TRBV2 and TRBJ2-1; 10 bases fit TRBD1. This CDR3 spans 16 amino acids. Germline values: CDR1 SNHLY, CDR2 FYNNEI. J was trimmed by 8 bases and V by 4 bases; bases with no gene match: 11. CDR3 DNA: TGTGCCAGCAGTGCTTTCGGGACAGGGGTTATGTATGAGCAGTTCTTC. Its protein product is CASSAFGTGVMYEQFF.

The rearrangement links TRBV5-1 to TRBJ1-4, with 8 bases that match TRBD1. Germline V gives CDR1 SGHRS, CDR2 YFSETQ. The CDR3 contains 14 residues. The ends lost 4 bases at V and 7 bases at J; junction bases unmatched: 6. CDR3 in amino acids: CASSGGQVGEKLFF. CDR3 bases: TGCGCCAGCAGCGGGGGACAGGTTGGTGAAAAACTGTTTTTT.

This chain connects TRBV12-3 or TRBV12-4 to TRBJ2-3, with 8 bases fitting TRBD2. There are 15 residues in the CDR3. With 6 bases clipped from V and 2 bases from J, the junction kept 7 bases outside the gene matches. CDR3 sequence (DNA): TGTGCCAGCAGCCTACTAGCGGATACCACAGATACGCAGTATTTT. It is translated as CASSLLADTTDTQYF.

The J gene is TRBJ1-2, the V gene TRBV7-9; 9 bases fit TRBD1. This CDR3 is built from 15 residues. The ends lost 2 bases at V and 4 bases at J; junction bases unmatched: 5. Germline assignment: CDR1 SEHNR and CDR2 FQNEAQ (reference sequence). The CDR3 spells CASSLPGQGGYGYTF. DNA of the CDR3: TGTGCCAGCAGCTTACCGGGACAGGGTGGCTATGGCTACACCTTC.

The rearrangement links TRBV6-1 to TRBJ2-1; 9 bases match TRBD1. Germline trimming cut 5 bases from V and 10 bases from J; bases unmatched to any gene: 6. This CDR3 contains 13 residues. CDR1 MNHNS and CDR2 SASEGT come from the germline V gene. This chain's CDR3 is CASSFTGGAEQFF. DNA of the CDR3: TGTGCCAGCAGTTTCACAGGGGGCGCGGAGCAGTTCTTC.

This clonotype has just a few counts. This CDR3 reads CASSSAGTAYNEQFF. In DNA, the CDR3 is TGTGCCAGCAGTTCAGCCGGGACAGCCTACAATGAGCAGTTCTTC. V gene TRBV6-2 or TRBV6-3 combines with J gene TRBJ2-1; 7 positions match TRBD1. The CDR3 loop spans 15 amino acids. Germline V gives CDR1 MNHEY, CDR2 SVGEGT. V trimming: 4 bases; J trimming: 2 bases; junction bases outside the gene matches: 5.

This rearrangement joins TRBV2 to TRBJ1-3; D perhaps matches TRBD1 (5 bases). The CDR3 contains 13 residues. With 6 bases removed from V and 4 bases from J, the gap between germline ends came to 10 bases. Germline V gene sequence: CDR1 SNHLY, CDR2 FYNNEI. The CDR3 is CASRGTYGNTIYF. The CDR3 region has the DNA TGTGCCAGCAGGGGGACGTACGGAAACACCATATATTTT.

This clonotype appeared a few times. The rearrangement links TRBV11-2 to TRBJ2-2, with 13 bases lining up with TRBD2. V lost 2 bases and J lost 6; bases outside the gene matches: 6. CDR3 length equals 17 residues. Looked up from germline, CDR1 is SGHAT and CDR2 is FQNNGV. The DNA of the CDR3 is TGTGCCAGCAGCTTAACGACTAGCGGGGGGTCGGCCGGGGAGCTGTTTTTT. Its protein product is CASSLTTSGGSAGELFF.

The chain joins TRBV6-1 to TRBJ1-2; D is possibly TRBD1 (5 bases). Germline V gene lookup returns CDR1 MNHNS and CDR2 SASEGT. The CDR3 runs to 13 residues. V was clipped by 3 bases and J by 4 bases, with 9 bases between them. Here the CDR3 DNA reads TGTGCCAGCAGTGACAGGGTTTCCTATGGCTACACCTTC. Translated, it gives CASSDRVSYGYTF.

The chain couples TRBV12-3 or TRBV12-4 to TRBJ2-7; the match to TRBD1 covers 8 bases. The CDR3 covers 13 residues. Trimming at V came to 5 bases and at J to 3 bases, leaving 3 bases not matched to a gene. The CDR3 bases are TGTGCCAGCAGTAGACAGGGGCGCTACGAGCAGTACTTC. Translating gives CASSRQGRYEQYF.

This clonotype was counted only a few times. This chain connects TRBV10-3 to TRBJ1-2, with TRBD1 matching 10 bases. Germline V gives CDR1 ENHRY, CDR2 SYGVKD. V trimming: 3 bases; J trimming: 4 bases; junction bases outside the gene matches: 5. The CDR3 length is 15 residues. CDR3 amino acids: CAISDLTGGIYGYTF. DNA of the CDR3: TGTGCCATCAGTGATTTGACAGGGGGCATCTATGGCTACACCTTC.